This T cell receptor beta chain was sequenced during a study of shared clonotypes between healthy human individuals. As for the study in general: Donors had three CD4 naive, three CD4 memory, two CD8 naive and one CD8 memory plate apiece.

Worth noting for this clone: Its target is unknown.

Germline V gene data show CDR1 as MNHEY and CDR2 as SVGAGI. The CDR3 sequence is 15 residues long. With 6 bases removed from V and 1 base from J, the gap between germline ends came to 13 bases. General study points: Generally, estimated richness proved larger in naive subsets than it did in memory subsets. Shared clonotypes across all four donors exceeded non-shared ones in generation probability.

TCRdb's table, derived via immunoSEQ multiplex PCR, lists solely in-frame clones and lacks some. Of a few hundred thousand clones listed, roughly 84% were seen once; the top ten hold roughly 16%. This receptor was identified in a man between 18 and 35 years old in good health. The sample was memory CD8+ T cells sorted from blood. Subset specified: CD45RO+ cells pooled with CCR7-negative TemRA cells. This chain links TRBV6-5 with TRBJ2-1, with D perhaps TRBD2 (6 bases). Here the CDR3 reads CASSLGLPSYNEQFF. The CDR3 DNA sequence: TGTGCCAGCAGCCTGGGACTCCCTTCCTACAATGAGCAGTTCTTC.